What follows is one T cell receptor beta chain and its context. Its matching antigen is unknown. This sample is drawn from a study of cytomegalovirus exposure and HLA in healthy donors. In the study overall: Earlier, 95 million to 120 million unique TCR beta sequences were recovered from approximately 180 million T cells by an analysis.

Each donor was nominally healthy when sampled (though unrecorded immune exposures were likely). Study results and caveats: Productive rates of about 87% or about 30% were seen for most TCR beta V segments in an earlier analysis.

From germline, CDR1 is SGHTA and CDR2 FQGNSA. Trimming took 5 bases from V and 4 from J; bases not matched to a gene: 3. The CDR3 covers 14 residues. PCR was performed using 60 Vbeta and 13 Jbeta primers. TCRdb's copy holds only in-frame clones and misses some; the assay was immunoSEQ multiplex PCR. Counted here are about 150,000 clones, about three fifths occurring once; the ten biggest clones make up less than 2%. Sequencing was done on a sample of PBMCs. The sequence was obtained from a male donor in good health and CMV-seronegative. The V and J genes are TRBV7-2 and TRBJ2-5; 11 nucleotides line up with TRBD2. The CDR3 region has the DNA TGTGCCAGCAGCCCAGGGACTAGCGGAGAGACCCAGTACTTC. Translating gives CASSPGTSGETQYF.